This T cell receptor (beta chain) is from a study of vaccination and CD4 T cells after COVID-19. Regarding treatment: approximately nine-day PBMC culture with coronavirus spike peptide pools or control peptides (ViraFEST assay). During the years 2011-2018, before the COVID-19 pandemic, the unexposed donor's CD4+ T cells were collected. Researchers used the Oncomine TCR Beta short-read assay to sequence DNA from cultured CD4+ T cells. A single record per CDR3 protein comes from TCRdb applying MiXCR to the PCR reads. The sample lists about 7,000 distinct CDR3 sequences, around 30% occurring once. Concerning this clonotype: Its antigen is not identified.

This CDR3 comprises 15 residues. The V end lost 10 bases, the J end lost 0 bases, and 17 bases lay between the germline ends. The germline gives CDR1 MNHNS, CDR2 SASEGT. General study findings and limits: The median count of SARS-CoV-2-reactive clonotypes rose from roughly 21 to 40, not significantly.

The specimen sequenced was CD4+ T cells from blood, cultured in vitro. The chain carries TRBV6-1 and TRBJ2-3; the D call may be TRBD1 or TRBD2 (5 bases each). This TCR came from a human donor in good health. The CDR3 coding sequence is TGTGCCACCAACCCGGGGACCGCTAGCACAGATACGCAGTATTTT. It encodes CATNPGTASTDTQYF.